The entry that follows covers one TCR beta chain sequence. From germline, CDR1 is SQVTM and CDR2 ANQGSEA. CDR3 length equals 14 residues. Between the trimmed V and J ends, which lost 7 bases and 0 bases, there was a span of 13 bases. Then a second PCR, running about 6 to 11 cycles, was carried out with a sample-barcoded 5' primer and a J-beta primer mix. TCRdb redid the calling of the 5' RACE reads with MiXCR, one entry per CDR3 protein. This repertoire shows about 1.5 million distinct CDR3 sequences, about 42% found once; its top ten account for 4%. This specimen belongs to a study of blood T cells in healthy people across ages. In the study overall: Template switching picked up about one barcoded beta molecule for each two T cells.

Samples had at least 7 million PBMCs isolated from them. The sequenced sample consisted of blood. V and J are TRBV29-1 and TRBJ1-3; D is perhaps TRBD1 (5 bases). This TCR derives from a woman aged 18-30 years in good health. The CDR3: CSARDVHSGNTIYF. The CDR3, as DNA: TGCAGCGCCCGGGACGTTCACTCTGGAAACACCATATATTTT.